The 26 T cell receptor beta chains reported below all come from one sample, sequenced in a study of OX40 agonist ivuxolimab in advanced cancers. The library was generated by the immunoSEQ multiplex PCR assay. TCRdb carries this immuneACCESS record with in-frame sequences only. Its versions omit some clonotypes, under half of them owing to an unresolved V gene in the studies checked, with the rest unexplained. The sample has fewer than 200,000 clones on record, approximately 94% of them singletons. The ten largest clones capture about 0.31% of the sample. The source was CD4+ or CD8+ T cells sorted from blood, collected in a trial of the OX40 agonist ivuxolimab. The source is an adult with an advanced solid tumor such as melanoma, head and neck, liver or kidney cancer.

This rearrangement joins TRBV6-1 to TRBJ2-7, with TRBD2 matching over 7 bases. After removal of 2 bases from V and 4 bases from J, the junction contained 8 bases not matched to a gene. Germline values: CDR1 MNHNS, CDR2 SASEGT. This CDR3 is built from 15 residues. The CDR3 spells CASSEFAGAGYEQYF. The DNA for the CDR3 is TGTGCCAGCAGTGAATTCGCGGGAGCTGGATACGAGCAGTACTTC.

This chain connects TRBV6-5 to TRBJ1-5; D is possibly TRBD1 (5 bases). V lost 4 bases to trimming and J lost 1 base, with 11 bases between them. This CDR3 region has 15 residues. The V gene's germline CDR1 is MNHEY and CDR2 SVGAGI. This chain's CDR3 is CASSLGPRSNQPQHF. For the CDR3, the DNA is TGTGCCAGCAGTTTGGGGCCCCGGAGCAATCAGCCCCAGCATTTT.

J is TRBJ2-7 and V is TRBV7-8; 12 bases match TRBD1. The CDR3 contains 16 residues. The germline V gene has CDR1 SGHVS and CDR2 FQNEAQ. Germline trimming cut 5 bases from V and 5 bases from J; bases unmatched to any gene: 10. The CDR3 spells CASSPRDRGLSDEQYF. CDR3 in DNA: TGTGCCAGCAGCCCTCGGGACAGGGGGCTTTCGGACGAGCAGTACTTC. Based on the CDR3 plus reference TRBV7-8 and TRBJ2-7, the full variable domain is GAGVSQSPRYKVAKRGQDVALRCDPISGHVSLFWYQQALGQGPEFLTYFQNEAQLDKSGLPSDRFFAERPEGSVSTLKIQRTQQEDSAVYLCASSPRDRGLSDEQYFGPGTRLTVT.

The CDR3 protein is CASMTGRNNEKLFF. The CDR3 region has the DNA TGTGCCAGTATGACGGGACGGAATAATGAAAAACTGTTTTTT. The rearrangement joins TRBV19 to TRBJ1-4; tentatively, D is TRBD1 (5 bases). CDR1 and CDR2 from the germline V gene are LNHDA and SQIVND (reference sequence). The CDR3 consists of 14 residues. V was trimmed by 7 bases and J by 4 bases, leaving 13 bases between them.

V gene TRBV27 combines with J gene TRBJ1-3, with unresolved D. This CDR3 is 15 amino acids long. Germline CDR1 and CDR2: MNHEY and SMNVEV (reference sequence). Trimming shortened V by 1 base and J by 0 bases, and 7 bases separated the two germline ends. The CDR3 region is CASSLWPPSGNTIYF. DNA of the CDR3: TGTGCCAGCAGTTTATGGCCCCCCTCTGGAAACACCATATATTTT.

The V gene is TRBV27, the J gene TRBJ2-3; D remains ambiguous. CDR1 and CDR2 (germline): MNHEY, SMNVEV (reference sequence). The V end was cut by 1 base, the J end by 4 bases, with 15 bases between. CDR3 length: 16 amino acids. The CDR3 DNA is TGTGCCAGCAGTTTATTGGGGTCCGGTGCGTCAGATACGCAGTATTTT. Translated, it gives CASSLLGSGASDTQYF.

The chain employs TRBV5-5 and TRBJ1-2, with 10 bases that match TRBD1. The ends lost 0 bases at V and 2 bases at J; junction bases unmatched: 4. The germline V gene has CDR1 SGHKS and CDR2 YYEKEE (reference sequence). This CDR3 has 16 residues. CDR3 sequence (DNA): TGTGCCAGCAGCTTGGGGCCGGGACAGGGGAACTATGGCTACACCTTC. Its translation: CASSLGPGQGNYGYTF.

V usage is TRBV5-1 and J usage is TRBJ2-3; 8 nucleotides match TRBD2. The CDR3 runs 14 residues. The V and J ends lost 5 bases and 1 base, in that order; junction bases with no gene match: 3. Germline CDR1 and CDR2: SGHRS and YFSETQ. The CDR3 here is CASRLTSGTDTQYF. The CDR3 DNA reads TGCGCCAGCAGGTTGACTAGCGGCACAGATACGCAGTATTTT.

CDR3 sequence reads: CASRNSRELAGLRGEQFF. The CDR3 DNA reads as TGTGCCAGCAGAAATTCCAGAGAACTAGCGGGATTGAGAGGTGAGCAGTTCTTC. The V and J genes are TRBV27 and TRBJ2-1, with 10 positions matching TRBD2. This CDR3 contains 18 residues. Germline V lookup: CDR1 MNHEY, CDR2 SMNVEV (reference sequence). V was pared by 6 bases and J by 9 bases, with 20 bases of the junction left unmatched.

The chain links TRBV9 to TRBJ2-3; D might be TRBD1 or TRBD2, each matching 6 bases. The germline V and J ends were trimmed by 0 bases and 2 bases, with 10 bases remaining between them. The CDR3 has 15 amino acids. Germline-derived CDR1 and CDR2 are SGDLS and YYNGEE. The CDR3 sequence is CASSVGGGNTDTQYF. In DNA, the CDR3 is TGTGCCAGCAGCGTAGGAGGGGGGAACACAGATACGCAGTATTTT. The whole variable domain, remainder taken from reference TRBV9 and TRBJ2-3, is DSGVTQTPKHLITATGQRVTLRCSPRSGDLSVYWYQQSLDQGLQFLIQYYNGEERAKGNILERFSAQQFPDLHSELNLSSLELGDSALYFCASSVGGGNTDTQYFGPGTRLTVL.

The V and J genes are TRBV6-6 and TRBJ2-7, with TRBD2 matching 15 bases. V was pared by 6 bases and J by 4 bases, with 7 bases of the junction left unmatched. The CDR3 covers 16 residues. CDR1 is MNHNY, CDR2 SVGAGI, per germline (reference sequence). As DNA, the CDR3 is TGTGCCAGCAGCCAAACCGGGACTAGCGGGGGGTACGAGCAGTACTTC. Amino acids: CASSQTGTSGGYEQYF.

The chain links TRBV2 to TRBJ2-3, with no clear D. V dropped 6 bases and J dropped 2 bases, with 3 bases sitting between them. CDR3 size: 11 residues. Germline V lookup: CDR1 SNHLY, CDR2 FYNNEI. The CDR3 DNA is TGTGCCAGCAGGTACACAGATACGCAGTATTTT. Translation: CASRYTDTQYF.

The chain uses TRBV19 and TRBJ1-1; D gene ambiguous. The CDR3 runs to 12 residues. CDR1 LNHDA and CDR2 SQIVND come from the germline V gene (reference sequence). The germline V and J ends were trimmed by 5 bases and 1 base, with 5 bases remaining between them. The CDR3 sequence is CASSPQNTEAFF. CDR3 nucleotide sequence: TGTGCCAGTAGTCCACAGAACACTGAAGCTTTCTTT.

The chain joins TRBV4-3 to TRBJ2-7; D possibly uses TRBD1 or TRBD2 (5 bases each). The CDR3 contains 16 residues. Germline-derived CDR1 and CDR2 are LGHNA and YSLEER. V lost 0 bases to trimming and J lost 2 bases, with 14 bases between them. The CDR3 protein is CASSQDLGEWAYEQYF. For the CDR3, the DNA is TGCGCCAGCAGCCAAGATTTGGGGGAGTGGGCCTACGAGCAGTACTTC.

This chain uses TRBV19 with TRBJ1-5, with 9 bases identical to TRBD1. Germline-derived CDR1 and CDR2 are LNHDA and SQIVND (reference sequence). V gave up 7 bases and J gave up 7 bases; unmatched junction bases: 17. The CDR3 is 17 amino acids. The DNA for the CDR3 is TGTGCCAGTATAGGCTGGGGGACAGGGTCTCCGGAGCAGCCCCAGCATTTT. It encodes CASIGWGTGSPEQPQHF. Using reference TRBV19 and TRBJ1-5 for the parts outside the CDR3, the full variable domain is DGGITQSPKYLFRKEGQNVTLSCEQNLNHDAMYWYRQDPGQGLRLIYYSQIVNDFQKGDIAEGYSVSREKKESFPLTVTSAQKNPTAFYLCASIGWGTGSPEQPQHFGDGTRLSIL.

This chain links TRBV19 with TRBJ1-3; a possible D gene is TRBD1 (5 bases). This CDR3 is 16 amino acids long. In germline, CDR1 is LNHDA, CDR2 SQIVND (reference sequence). V lost 3 bases, J lost 4 bases, and 16 bases lay in between. The CDR3 DNA reads as TGTGCCAGTAGTATCTCAGGAGGGGCGCGAGGAAACACCATATATTTT. Amino acid sequence: CASSISGGARGNTIYF.

This clone showed up just once. The chain joins TRBV4-2 to TRBJ2-7; D might be TRBD2 (6 bases). This CDR3 is built from 16 residues. V dropped 1 base and J dropped 0 bases, with 13 bases sitting between them. From germline, CDR1 is LGHNA and CDR2 YNFKEQ. In nucleotides, the CDR3 is TGTGCCAGCAGCCAAGTAGGGCTAGCGTACTCCTACGAGCAGTACTTC. This sequence encodes CASSQVGLAYSYEQYF.

The J gene is TRBJ1-4, the V gene TRBV28; TRBD1 might be the D (5 bases). Trimming removed 2 bases at V and 8 bases at J, with 12 bases between. This CDR3 has 14 amino acids. Germline assignment: CDR1 MDHEN and CDR2 SYDVKM. CDR3 region: CASSLGGGREKLFF. DNA of the CDR3: TGTGCCAGCAGTTTAGGGGGGGGACGCGAAAAACTGTTTTTT.

The chain combines TRBV10-1 with TRBJ2-3; TRBD1 is a possible D gene (6 bases). Germline values: CDR1 WNHNN, CDR2 SYGVQD (reference sequence). V shed 1 base and J shed 3 bases, with 8 bases lying between them. The length of the CDR3 is 14 residues. CDR3: CASSEWQGTDTQYF. Here the CDR3 DNA reads TGCGCCAGCAGTGAGTGGCAGGGGACAGATACGCAGTATTTT.

The CDR3 DNA reads TGTGCCAGCAGTGAAGTAATGGGCACTGAAGCTTTCTTT. It codes for CASSEVMGTEAFF. This chain connects TRBV6-1 to TRBJ1-1; D gene uncertain. CDR1 and CDR2 (germline): MNHNS, SASEGT. Deletions cut 1 base from V and 4 bases from J, with 7 bases between. There are 13 residues in the CDR3.

The chain combines TRBV6-5 with TRBJ2-5; no firm D call. Germline V gene sequence: CDR1 MNHEY, CDR2 SVGAGI. The CDR3 has 13 residues. Trimming pared 6 bases from V and 3 bases from J, leaving 11 bases between. CDR3 in amino acids: CASRSDNKETQYF. The CDR3 DNA is TGTGCCAGCAGATCCGACAATAAAGAGACCCAGTACTTC.

This clone was seen once. The junction differs from germline at one of its ends, possibly a read error. The V gene is TRBV14, the J gene TRBJ1-1; 8 positions match TRBD1. The CDR3 consists of 12 residues. In germline, CDR1 is SGHDN, CDR2 FVKESK. CDR3 protein: CACRGQGSEAFF. For the CDR3, the DNA is TGTGCCTGCAGAGGACAGGGTAGTGAAGCTTTCTTT.

The chain joins TRBV7-9 to TRBJ1-1, with TRBD1 matching 7 bases. The CDR3 consists of 15 residues. V dropped 7 bases and J dropped 0; count of bases not matched to a gene: 8. Germline V gene lookup returns CDR1 SEHNR and CDR2 FQNEAQ (reference sequence). CDR3 nucleotide sequence: TGTGCCAGCACCCGACAGGGTATCGTGAACACTGAAGCTTTCTTT. Its translation is CASTRQGIVNTEAFF.

Of note for this clone: One end of the junction fails to match germline, which may point to a read error. CDR3 sequence reads: CASSSNNSPLHF. In DNA form, the CDR3 reads TGTGCCAGCAGCTCCAATAATTCACCCCTCCACTTT. V is TRBV11-2 and J is TRBJ1-6; D gene ambiguous. Germline lookup yields CDR1 SGHAT and CDR2 FQNNGV. The CDR3 loop spans 12 amino acids. The entire variable domain, with the rest obtained from reference TRBV11-2 and TRBJ1-6, is as follows: EAGVAQSPRYKIIEKRQSVAFWCNPISGHATLYWYQQILGQGPKLLIQFQNNGVVDDSQLPKDRFSAERLKGVDSTLKIQPAKLEDSAVYLCASSSNNSPLHFGNGTRLTVT.

The CDR3 nucleotides read TGTGCCAGCAGCCGGGGACTAGCGGGAAGCGTTTCCGGGGAGCTGTTTTTT. Encoded protein: CASSRGLAGSVSGELFF. The genes are TRBV11-3 and TRBJ2-2; 13 nucleotides match TRBD2. Germline CDR1 is SGHNT and CDR2 is YENEEA. The CDR3 covers 17 residues. V lost 5 bases to trimming and J lost 6 bases; unmatched junction nucleotides: 9.

The chain employs TRBV7-2 and TRBJ2-7; a possible D gene is TRBD2 (5 bases). The germline V gene encodes CDR1 SGHTA and CDR2 FQGNSA. This CDR3 has 15 residues. V lost 1 base to trimming and J lost 8 bases, with 18 bases between them. The CDR3 DNA follows: TGTGCCAGCAGCTTAGTTTTGCGGGCCCCCCTCAAGCAGTACTTC. It specifies CASSLVLRAPLKQYF.